The clone carrying this T cell receptor beta chain was counted between two and nine times. The antigen is undetermined. This sample is part of a study of CD8+ T cells in alopecia areata. Findings of the study overall: Scalp sample sequencing also detects resident alphabeta T cells of normal skin. Expanded CD8+ clones among the top 100, as well as scalp clonality, were significantly decreased by tofacitinib.

The treatment was: oral pan-JAK inhibitor, 5-10 mg twice daily. Peripheral blood, together with lesional scalp punch biopsies, was collected from alopecia areata patients. V was pared by 7 bases and J by 12 bases, with 18 bases between. This CDR3 has 11 amino acids. Germline values: CDR1 SQVTM, CDR2 ANQGSEA. cDNA serving as the sequencing template came from extracted, reverse transcribed RNA. Sequenced by immunoSEQ multiplex PCR; TCRdb stores in-frame clones only, minus some. The repertoire holds 250,000 to 350,000 clones, with about three fifths as singletons. The chain is built from TRBV29-1 and TRBJ1-1; D unclear. Sequenced material: CD4+ T cells sorted from blood, taken at approximately week 51, from a patient treated with tofacitinib. The clonotype was recovered from a human donor with alopecia areata. CDR3 sequence reads: CSAYEDPRPFF. In DNA form, the CDR3 reads TGCAGCGCCTACGAGGATCCCCGGCCTTTCTTT.